The rows below give T cell receptor beta chains drawn from one sample of a study of human T cells and chemical hapten exposure. TCRdb independently ran MiXCR on the RACE reads; one entry per CDR3 protein. The table shows 65,000 or so distinct CDR3 sequences, with roughly 6.6% occurring only once. The sample consisted of whole blood. All receptors come from a female donor in good health. Some clones in this sample may be carry-over from other donors' samples. Both conserved end residues are part of each CDR3. A D gene is named only where the DNA matches it firmly. A clone size is listed for some rows: how often the clone was seen (once, few, many), or a class if it is expanded.

clone_size j_call v_call d_call cdr3_length cdr3_nt cdr3_aa
many TRBJ2-7 TRBV6-6 - 15 TGTGCCAGCAGTTACTCTGGACAGTCGTACTACGAGCAGTACTTC CASSYSGQSYYEQYF
many TRBJ2-2 TRBV3-1 - 14 TGTGCCAGCAGCCTCCGAGGGGGAACCGGGGAGCTGTTTTTT CASSLRGGTGELFF
many TRBJ2-1 TRBV2 TRBD2 14 TGTGCCAGCAGTCCGGGACTAGCGGTAAATGAGCAGTTCTTC CASSPGLAVNEQFF
many TRBJ2-3 TRBV7-8 - 14 TGTGCCAGCAGCTTTGTTGTGAGCACAGATACGCAGTATTTT CASSFVVSTDTQYF
few TRBJ1-5 TRBV4-2 TRBD1 15 TGTGCCAGCAGCCGGATGTCGGGACAGAATCAGCCCCAGCATTTT CASSRMSGQNQPQHF
- TRBJ2-3 TRBV5-1 TRBD2 20 TGCGCCAGCAGCCCGAGTCCCCGGACTAGCGGGAGCGTAGACTCAGATACGCAGTATTTT CASSPSPRTSGSVDSDTQYF
- TRBJ2-7 TRBV29-1 TRBD2 12 TGCAGCGTTGGCGGGAGGGTGAACGAGCAGTACTTC CSVGGRVNEQYF
many TRBJ2-2 TRBV28 - 12 TGTGCCAGCATAAGTAACACCGGGGAGCTGTTTTTT CASISNTGELFF
- TRBJ1-1 TRBV4-1 - 16 TGCGCCAGCAGCCACCCCTTAAGGTTAGGGGGCACTGAAGCTTTCTTT CASSHPLRLGGTEAFF
many TRBJ2-7 TRBV4-1 TRBD1 14 TGCGCCAGCAGCCAAGTGACAGGGGGCTACGAGCAGTACTTC CASSQVTGGYEQYF
many TRBJ1-1 TRBV6-2/TRBV6-3 TRBD1 15 TGTGCCAGCAATGGACAGGGGATAATGAACACTGAAGCTTTCTTT CASNGQGIMNTEAFF
many TRBJ2-4 TRBV20-1 TRBD2 19 TGCAGTGCTAGAGATATACTAGCGGGAGGGGATCAAGCCAAAAACATTCAGTACTTC CSARDILAGGDQAKNIQYF
- TRBJ2-2 TRBV7-9 - 17 TGTGCCAGCAGCGCCCTACCTGGAGCGGTGAACACCGGGGAGCTGTTTTTT CASSALPGAVNTGELFF
many TRBJ2-3 TRBV7-9 - 16 TGTGCCAGCAGCCCCCAGACAGGAGGTTTTTCAGATACGCAGTATTTT CASSPQTGGFSDTQYF
- TRBJ2-7 TRBV7-9 - 16 TGTGCCAGCAGCTTAGTAGACGGCCTAGGCTCCTACGAGCAGTACTTC CASSLVDGLGSYEQYF
- TRBJ2-7 TRBV20-1 TRBD1 14 TGCAGTGCTATTCCGGGACAGGTAACCTACGAGCAGTACTTC CSAIPGQVTYEQYF
many TRBJ2-2 TRBV7-8 TRBD1 18 TGTGCCAGCAGCTTCGTCTATGAGGGACAGGGAGGGGGCGGGGAGCTGTTTTTT CASSFVYEGQGGGGELFF
- TRBJ2-5 TRBV10-3 - 12 TGTGCCATCAGTGAGGTAGAAGAGACCCAGTACTTC CAISEVEETQYF
- TRBJ1-2 TRBV3-1 - 16 TGTGCCAGCAGCCAAGGGTTAGAGGGAGAAGGGTATGGCTACACCTTC CASSQGLEGEGYGYTF
many TRBJ2-5 TRBV20-1 - 16 TGCAGTGCTAGAGAGCCCGTGGGCCTCACTTTGGGGACCCAGTACTTC CSAREPVGLTLGTQYF
few TRBJ2-1 TRBV7-2 TRBD2 14 TGTGCCGGACAGACTAGCGGGAGGGCCGATGAGCAGTTCTTC CAGQTSGRADEQFF
- TRBJ2-1 TRBV12-3/TRBV12-4 - 13 TGTGCCAGCAGTTTTTTGACCGGGGGCGAGCAGTTCTTC CASSFLTGGEQFF
few TRBJ2-1 TRBV12-3/TRBV12-4 - 15 TGTGCCAGCAGTGCCTTGAGCGGTATTCTTGGAGAGCAGTTCTTC CASSALSGILGEQFF
few TRBJ2-1 TRBV28 TRBD1 16 TGTGCCGCCTCTTTACTCCCGGGACAGGGGGACAATGAGCAGTTCTTC CAASLLPGQGDNEQFF
many TRBJ1-1 TRBV9 - 12 TGTGCCAGCAGCGTAGCCAACACTGAAGCTTTCTTT CASSVANTEAFF
many TRBJ1-2 TRBV25-1 TRBD1 16 TGTGCCAGCAGTGAATTCCAGACAGGGGGCGAGGATGGCTACACCTTC CASSEFQTGGEDGYTF
many TRBJ1-1 TRBV10-2 - 10 TGCGCCAGCATGGGCACTGAAGCTTTCTTT CASMGTEAFF